This TCR beta chain derives from a study of T cell repertoires in cytomegalovirus infection. Study results and limitations: Adding up the frequency of public TCR beta families identified people who carried CMV plus the relevant HLA. HLA-C-restricted CMV-specific TCR beta clonotypes were dominant in the ex vivo response.

The CDR3 consists of 15 residues. The V end lost 2 bases, the J end lost 0 bases, and 8 bases lay between the germline ends. Germline V lookup: CDR1 SEHNR, CDR2 FQNEAQ (reference sequence). This clonotype showed up just a few times. Its antigen is still unknown. TCRdb ran MiXCR on the reads and lists one entry per CDR3 protein. This table has some 920,000 distinct CDR3 sequences, around 30% appearing once. This rearrangement joins TRBV7-9 to TRBJ2-4; D is perhaps TRBD2 (6 bases). The sequenced sample was cultured CD8+ T cells from PBMCs, obtained from culture after CMV antigen stimulation. The TCR sequence derives from a human donor in good health (CMV status not recorded). Some clones in this sample may be carry-over from other donors' samples. The CDR3 is CASSLPGLAKNIQYF. CDR3 DNA sequence: TGTGCCAGCAGCTTACCGGGACTAGCCAAAAACATTCAGTACTTC.